The 29 T cell receptor beta chains reported below all come from one sample, sequenced in a study of blood T cell repertoires in COVID-19 (dated by TCRdb to about 2020). The library was obtained by the immunoSEQ multiplex PCR assay. The clones in this table, taken by TCRdb from immuneACCESS, are in-frame only. Not every clone is retained; where verified, under half of the shortfall comes from an unresolved V gene, and the cause of the rest is unknown. The sample data list over 60,000 clones, and 89% of these were observed just once. The ten largest clones represent under 10% of the sample. Sequencing input: peripheral blood. These TCRs come from a man of 80 years or more with acute or convalescent COVID-19.

The V gene is TRBV2, the J gene TRBJ1-4; 10 bases align to TRBD1. CDR1 SNHLY and CDR2 FYNNEI come from the germline V gene. With 5 bases clipped from V and 5 bases from J, the junction kept 5 bases outside the gene matches. The CDR3 runs to 15 residues. The DNA for the CDR3 is TGTGCCAGCAGTCCCGGGACAGGGGTGAATGAAAAACTGTTTTTT. Protein: CASSPGTGVNEKLFF.

CDR3 loop: CASSTPDRRNEKLFF. As DNA, the CDR3 is TGTGCCAGCAGTACCCCGGACAGGAGAAATGAAAAACTGTTTTTT. V gene TRBV28 combines with J gene TRBJ1-4; 7 bases fit TRBD1. Germline CDR1 MDHEN, CDR2 SYDVKM. V was clipped by 5 bases and J by 5 bases; unmatched bases: 8. The CDR3 is 15 amino acids.

V usage is TRBV12-3 or TRBV12-4 and J usage is TRBJ2-5, with D tentatively TRBD2 (6 bases). This CDR3 has 13 amino acids. Trimming took 5 bases from V and 3 from J, leaving 10 bases between them. The CDR3 sequence: CASSLGGEETQYF. CDR3 sequence (DNA): TGTGCCAGCAGTCTTGGAGGGGAAGAGACCCAGTACTTC.

There are a few counts of this clone. V usage is TRBV30 and J usage is TRBJ2-7; TRBD1 is a possible D gene (6 bases). CDR3 size: 13 residues. The germline gives CDR1 GTSNPN, CDR2 SVGIG (reference sequence). V was cut by 5 bases and J by 2 bases, with 13 bases left in between. The CDR3 DNA follows: TGTGCCTGGCAGGGGCGGGTTCCCTACGAGCAGTACTTC. As protein: CAWQGRVPYEQYF.

V is TRBV18 and J is TRBJ1-5; D is undetermined. Trimming removed 3 bases at V and 5 bases at J, with 8 bases between. Germline CDR1 reads KGHSH; CDR2 reads LQKENI. The CDR3 spans 13 residues. The CDR3 loop is CASSPGADQPQHF. The CDR3 region has the DNA TGTGCCAGCTCACCGGGAGCTGATCAGCCCCAGCATTTT.

The chain links TRBV19 to TRBJ1-1; D remains unclear. The germline V and J ends were trimmed by 6 bases and 0 bases, with 2 bases remaining between them. The germline V gene encodes CDR1 LNHDA and CDR2 SQIVND (reference sequence). The CDR3 contains 11 residues. In nucleotides, the CDR3 is TGTGCCAGTAGCATGAACACTGAAGCTTTCTTT. Amino acid sequence: CASSMNTEAFF.

This chain uses TRBV30 with TRBJ2-2; 9 bases map to TRBD1. The CDR3 runs 15 residues. Per the germline V gene, CDR1 is GTSNPN and CDR2 is SVGIG (reference sequence). The ends lost 3 bases at V and 1 base at J; junction bases unmatched: 3. DNA for the CDR3: TGTGCCTGGAGGGGACAGGGAGTGAACACCGGGGAGCTGTTTTTT. Translating it yields CAWRGQGVNTGELFF.

J is TRBJ1-1 and V is TRBV6-5, with D possibly TRBD1 on 6 matching bases. V lost 2 bases, J lost 5 bases, and 9 bases lay in between. The CDR3 spans 13 residues. Per the germline V gene, CDR1 is MNHEY and CDR2 is SVGAGI. CDR3 loop: CASSYQQGTEAFF. CDR3 nucleotides: TGTGCCAGCAGTTACCAACAGGGAACTGAAGCTTTCTTT.

The chain has TRBV6-6 and TRBJ1-6; 7 positions agree with TRBD1. Germline values: CDR1 MNHNY, CDR2 SVGAGI (reference sequence). The CDR3 runs 15 residues. Losses at the gene ends were 0 bases for V and 9 bases for J; bases not matched to a gene: 5. The chain's CDR3 is CASSYSEGAGSPLHF. The CDR3 DNA sequence: TGTGCCAGCAGTTACTCGGAGGGGGCCGGTTCACCCCTCCACTTT.

V usage is TRBV28 and J usage is TRBJ1-2; TRBD1 aligns across 9 bases. J was trimmed by 4 bases and V by 5 bases; bases with no gene match: 11. The CDR3 consists of 16 residues. CDR1 is MDHEN and CDR2 is SYDVKM in the germline V gene. Here the CDR3 DNA reads TGTGCCAGCAGTCCGAAACCGGGACAGGGATTCTATGGCTACACCTTC. It encodes CASSPKPGQGFYGYTF.

The chain couples TRBV3-1 (or the pseudogene TRBV3-2) to TRBJ1-3; D remains ambiguous. With 5 bases removed from V and 0 bases from J, the gap between germline ends came to 8 bases. This CDR3 is built from 14 residues. Per germline, CDR1 LGHDT and CDR2 YNNKEL (reference sequence). DNA of the CDR3: TGTGCCAGCAGCAGCACAGACTCTGGAAACACCATATATTTT. Protein product: CASSSTDSGNTIYF.

The J gene is TRBJ1-2, the V gene TRBV10-3, with 7 bases lining up with TRBD1. Germline CDR1 is ENHRY and CDR2 is SYGVKD. V dropped 7 bases and J dropped 0; count of bases not matched to a gene: 8. This CDR3 has 15 residues. The CDR3 sequence: CAITRDRASNYGYTF. The CDR3 DNA reads as TGTGCCATCACCCGGGACAGAGCCTCTAACTATGGCTACACCTTC.

The chain joins TRBV28 to TRBJ2-7; perhaps TRBD2 as D (5 bases). The CDR3 contains 14 residues. Trimming took off 2 bases at V and 3 bases at J, with 11 bases between the two ends. Germline CDR1 is MDHEN and CDR2 is SYDVKM. The CDR3, as DNA: TGTGCCAGCAGTTTAGTGGGAGAGGTCTACGAGCAGTACTTC. It yields the protein CASSLVGEVYEQYF.

The chain joins TRBV11-2 to TRBJ2-1, with D tentatively TRBD2 (6 bases). Germline-derived CDR1 and CDR2 are SGHAT and FQNNGV. With 1 base removed from V and 5 bases from J, the gap between germline ends came to 12 bases. The CDR3 length is 15 residues. The CDR3 here is CASSLVIADNNEQFF. Written as DNA, the CDR3 is TGTGCCAGCAGCTTAGTGATAGCGGATAACAATGAGCAGTTCTTC.

The chain carries TRBV12-3 or TRBV12-4 and TRBJ2-1, with TRBD2 matching 7 bases. CDR3 size: 12 residues. Germline trimming cut 8 bases from V and 8 bases from J; bases unmatched to any gene: 6. DNA for the CDR3: TGTGCCAGCGGCGGGAGCTTGGATGAGCAGTTCTTC. Its protein is CASGGSLDEQFF.

The J gene is TRBJ2-3, the V gene TRBV24-1; no clear D. V dropped 2 bases and J dropped 0 bases, with 11 bases sitting between them. CDR1 and CDR2 from the germline V gene are KGHDR and SFDVKD. CDR3 length: 16 amino acids. CDR3 in amino acids: CATSDSAAPSTDTQYF. Written as DNA, the CDR3 is TGTGCCACCAGTGATTCAGCAGCGCCTAGCACAGATACGCAGTATTTT.

CDR3 protein: CASTPGQGENEKLFF. As DNA, the CDR3 is TGTGCCAGCACCCCGGGACAGGGAGAAAATGAAAAACTGTTTTTT. The rearrangement links TRBV5-6 to TRBJ1-4, with 9 nucleotides matching TRBD1. CDR1 is SGHDT, CDR2 YYEEEE, per germline. V lost 6 bases to trimming and J lost 5 bases; unmatched junction nucleotides: 8. The CDR3 spans 15 residues.

V usage is TRBV11-2 and J usage is TRBJ2-3; perhaps TRBD2 as D (5 bases). The length of the CDR3 is 16 residues. The germline gives CDR1 SGHAT, CDR2 FQNNGV. The germline V and J ends were trimmed by 4 bases and 0 bases, with 14 bases remaining between them. CDR3 in amino acids: CASSSGTGGSTDTQYF. The CDR3 region has the DNA TGTGCCAGCAGCTCGGGTACTGGCGGGAGCACAGATACGCAGTATTTT.

The genes are TRBV2 and TRBJ1-1; 7 nucleotides match TRBD1. The V and J ends lost 10 bases and 2 bases, in that order; junction bases with no gene match: 7. The CDR3 is 13 residues long. The germline V gene has CDR1 SNHLY and CDR2 FYNNEI. This chain's CDR3 is CATMTGFNTEAFF. DNA for the CDR3: TGTGCCACCATGACAGGGTTTAACACTGAAGCTTTCTTT.

The chain's CDR3 is CASSGTPDREEGGKLQPQHF. CDR3 nucleotide sequence: TGTGCCAGCAGCGGCACGCCGGACAGGGAAGAGGGGGGCAAACTTCAGCCCCAGCATTTT. The chain recombines TRBV7-8 with TRBJ1-5; 8 nucleotides align to TRBD1. CDR1 and CDR2 from the germline V gene are SGHVS and FQNEAQ. Germline trimming cut 5 bases from V and 6 bases from J; bases unmatched to any gene: 24. This CDR3 is built from 20 residues.

The chain joins TRBV4-2 to TRBJ2-3; 11 nucleotides match TRBD2. CDR3 length equals 17 residues. Germline V lookup: CDR1 LGHNA, CDR2 YNFKEQ. Germline trimming cut 0 bases from V and 6 bases from J; bases unmatched to any gene: 8. CDR3 amino acids: CASSQERASGGTDTQYF. CDR3 nucleotide sequence: TGTGCCAGCAGCCAAGAGAGGGCTAGCGGGGGGACGGATACGCAGTATTTT.

The chain has TRBV11-3 and TRBJ2-1; 12 bases agree with TRBD2. V was pared by 0 bases and J by 6 bases, with 6 bases of the junction left unmatched. CDR1 and CDR2 (germline): SGHNT, YENEEA. CDR3 length: 17 residues. The CDR3 coding sequence is TGTGCCAGCAGCTTAGACGTGCTAGCGGGGGGGCCCAATGAGCAGTTCTTC. It yields the protein CASSLDVLAGGPNEQFF.

The genes are TRBV5-1 and TRBJ2-1; D unresolved. V gave up 4 bases and J gave up 1 base, with 3 bases separating them. The CDR3 totals 12 residues. Germline lookup yields CDR1 SGHRS and CDR2 YFSETQ. The CDR3 loop reads CASSPSYNEQFF. The CDR3, as DNA: TGCGCCAGCAGCCCGTCCTACAATGAGCAGTTCTTC.

This chain connects TRBV24-1 to TRBJ2-5; 10 nucleotides align to TRBD1. Per germline, CDR1 KGHDR and CDR2 SFDVKD. V was pared by 5 bases and J by 5 bases, with 7 bases of the junction left unmatched. The CDR3 consists of 15 residues. The CDR3 loop is CATSAQTGGAETQYF. CDR3 nucleotide sequence: TGTGCCACCAGTGCTCAGACAGGGGGCGCGGAGACCCAGTACTTC.

This clone occurred once. For the CDR3, the DNA is TGTGCCAGCAGCTTTGGGGGAGGGGATCAGCCCCAGCATTTT. Its translation is CASSFGGGDQPQHF. The rearrangement links TRBV5-5 to TRBJ1-5; D might be TRBD1 (5 bases). V shed 2 bases and J shed 5 bases, with 11 bases lying between them. Germline CDR1 and CDR2: SGHKS and YYEKEE (reference sequence). The CDR3 extends over 14 amino acids.

The rearrangement links TRBV5-1 to TRBJ1-2; D is undetermined. The V and J ends lost 4 bases and 3 bases respectively, with 13 bases between them. The CDR3 extends over 14 amino acids. Germline loops: CDR1 SGHRS, CDR2 YFSETQ. This chain's CDR3 is CASSAGYTDYGYTF. The CDR3 nucleotides are TGCGCCAGCAGCGCGGGGTATACAGACTATGGCTACACCTTC.

The chain joins TRBV5-6 to TRBJ2-5; 8 bases are a match to TRBD2. The CDR3 is 15 residues long. V shed 4 bases, J shed 3 bases, and the junction held 8 bases outside the gene matches. The germline gives CDR1 SGHDT, CDR2 YYEEEE. The CDR3 sequence: CASSLPGGAKETQYF. In DNA, the CDR3 is TGTGCCAGCAGCCTCCCGGGGGGGGCAAAAGAGACCCAGTACTTC.

The V gene is TRBV13, the J gene TRBJ2-3; TRBD2 agrees at 8 bases. The junction had 6 bases not matched to a gene; V was cut back by 4 bases and J by 3 bases. This CDR3 has 15 amino acids. The germline V gene encodes CDR1 PRHDT and CDR2 FYEKMQ (reference sequence). The CDR3 bases are TGTGCCAGCAGCTATGGCGGGGGGTCGACAGATACGCAGTATTTT. Protein sequence: CASSYGGGSTDTQYF. Variable domain in full (rest from reference TRBV13 and TRBJ2-3): AAGVIQSPRHLIKEKRETATLKCYPIPRHDTVYWYQQGPGQDPQFLISFYEKMQSDKGSIPDRFSAQQFSDYHSELNMSSLELGDSALYFCASSYGGGSTDTQYFGPGTRLTVL.

The chain couples TRBV27 to TRBJ1-4, with TRBD1 as a possible D gene (5 bases). Trimming cost V 8 bases and J 5 bases, with 12 bases left between them. CDR1 and CDR2 from the germline V gene are MNHEY and SMNVEV (reference sequence). This CDR3 contains 13 residues. The CDR3 DNA follows: TGTGCCAGCTCTCGCGGGGGGAATGAAAAACTGTTTTTT. Residues: CASSRGGNEKLFF.